The clone carrying this TCR beta chain was recorded a few times. Its antigen is not identified. This entry comes from a study of T cell responses to AZD1222 COVID-19 vaccine. The CDR3 extends over 17 amino acids. Trimming took 2 bases from V and 4 from J, leaving 18 bases between them. Looked up from germline, CDR1 is LGHNA and CDR2 is YSLEER. The data were produced by immunoSEQ multiplex PCR, yet TCRdb's version contains in-frame clones alone and is incomplete. The sample holds about 120,000 clones; about 88% are singletons and the top ten take 2.5% to 3.5%. Notes on the study in general: Repertoires were collected only later (after the peak T cell response had occurred). Donor demographics were predominantly white British with a female majority; clonal diversity may be underestimated.

The specimen was peripheral blood, collected 28 days after the second AZD1222 dose. The chain couples TRBV4-3 to TRBJ1-3; D is unclear. This receptor was taken from an adult who received the AZD1222 COVID-19 vaccine. CDR3 amino acids: CASSQSPQSSNGNTIYF. The CDR3 DNA sequence: TGCGCCAGCAGCCAATCTCCACAAAGCAGTAACGGAAACACCATATATTTT.